These T cell receptor beta chains were read from a single sample in a study of blood T cell repertoires in COVID-19. The table came from immunoSEQ multiplex PCR; TCRdb's copy has only in-frame clones and leaves some out. The sample yields fewer than 300,000 clones, roughly nine tenths seen once. The sample taken for sequencing was peripheral blood. Receptors originate from a woman aged 30 to 39 with COVID-19, enrolled during active disease. CDR3s include the opening cysteine and the closing phenylalanine or tryptophan. D genes are given only for firm matches. Rows may omit the clone size; those that give it use once, few, many or a size class.

CASSYSPGRVEQFF TGTGCCAGCAGTTACTCGCCGGGGAGAGTTGAGCAGTTCTTC . TRBV6-5 . TRBJ2-1
CASTPGTGGYGYTF TGTGCCAGCACCCCGGGGACAGGCGGCTATGGCTACACCTTC TRBD1 TRBV28 . TRBJ1-2
CASSLGTGASIFYNEQFF TGTGCCAGCAGCTTGGGGACAGGGGCCAGTATCTTCTACAATGAGCAGTTCTTC TRBD1 TRBV5-4 once TRBJ2-1
CASTFGPMDSGTDTQYF TGTGCCAGCACCTTTGGGCCGATGGACAGCGGCACAGATACGCAGTATTTT . TRBV3-1/TRBV3-2 . TRBJ2-3
CASMAFSEGRNEKLFF TGTGCCAGTATGGCTTTTTCGGAAGGGAGAAATGAAAAACTGTTTTTT . TRBV19 few TRBJ1-4
CASSLEGRDYYGYTF TGCGCCAGCAGCTTGGAGGGCAGGGACTACTATGGCTACACCTTC . TRBV5-1 . TRBJ1-2
CASSRGLAGGGETQYF TGTGCCAGCAGCCGTGGGCTAGCGGGGGGAGGGGAGACCCAGTACTTC TRBD2 TRBV3-1/TRBV3-2 . TRBJ2-5
CASSEGAGGHHLETQYF TGTGCCAGCAGTGAAGGGGCGGGGGGCCACCACCTGGAGACCCAGTACTTC TRBD2 TRBV6-1 . TRBJ2-5
CASSFRTTGDHGYTF TGCGCCAGCAGCTTTCGGACGACAGGGGATCATGGCTACACCTTC TRBD1 TRBV5-1 . TRBJ1-2
CATLTGQGLGYTF TGTGCCACTCTCACGGGACAGGGTCTGGGCTACACCTTC TRBD1 TRBV19 . TRBJ1-2
CASSSSSSYEQYF TGTGCCAGCTCTAGTTCAAGCTCCTACGAGCAGTACTTC . TRBV28 . TRBJ2-7
CASSLVGGGVPSLQETQYF TGTGCCAGCAGCTTAGTCGGGGGGGGAGTCCCTTCCCTTCAAGAGACCCAGTACTTC TRBD2 TRBV11-2 . TRBJ2-5
CASSSGHTNTEAFF TGCGCCAGCAGTTCGGGACACACGAACACTGAAGCTTTCTTT . TRBV5-1 . TRBJ1-1
CAISGQDREYEQYF TGTGCCATCAGTGGGCAGGACAGAGAATACGAGCAGTACTTC . TRBV10-3 . TRBJ2-7
CASSMYRELGTDTQYF TGTGCCAGCAGCATGTACAGGGAATTAGGCACAGATACGCAGTATTTT . TRBV7-6 . TRBJ2-3
CASAGTGGHQPQHF TGTGCCAGCGCCGGGACAGGGGGGCATCAGCCCCAGCATTTT TRBD1 TRBV6-5 . TRBJ1-5
CASAPGGADEKLFF TGTGCCAGTGCCCCAGGGGGCGCGGATGAAAAACTGTTTTTT TRBD1 TRBV19 . TRBJ1-4
CASRDVGQGAFAQPQHF TGCGCCAGCAGGGATGTGGGACAGGGGGCCTTCGCTCAGCCCCAGCATTTT TRBD1 TRBV4-1 . TRBJ1-5
CASSHPNYNEQFF TGTGCCAGCAGCCATCCTAACTACAATGAGCAGTTCTTC . TRBV6-5 . TRBJ2-1
CASKDRTSGGPSTDTQYF TGTGCCAGCAAAGACCGAACTAGCGGGGGCCCTAGCACAGATACGCAGTATTTT TRBD2 TRBV2 . TRBJ2-3
CASSYSTETYGYTF TGTGCCAGCAGTTACTCGACAGAGACCTATGGCTACACCTTC . TRBV6-5 . TRBJ1-2
CASMGHSTDTQYF TGTGCCAGCATGGGGCACTCCACAGATACGCAGTATTTT . TRBV2 . TRBJ2-3
CAWSLAGGYNEQFF TGTGCCTGGAGTTTGGCGGGGGGGTACAATGAGCAGTTCTTC TRBD2 TRBV30 . TRBJ2-1
CASSLPGQGAYGNTEAFF TGTGCCAGCAGTTTACCGGGACAGGGGGCCTACGGGAACACTGAAGCTTTCTTT TRBD1 TRBV7-8 . TRBJ1-1
CASSLPQGGDTQYF TGCGCCAGCAGCTTGCCTCAGGGTGGGGATACGCAGTATTTT . TRBV5-1 few TRBJ2-3
CASSQSLRLAGETQYF TGCGCCAGCAGCCAATCCCTGCGACTAGCGGGGGAGACCCAGTACTTC TRBD2 TRBV4-1 . TRBJ2-5
CASSPGLAGGYSEQFF TGCGCCAGCAGCCCCGGACTAGCGGGGGGGTATAGTGAGCAGTTCTTC TRBD2 TRBV5-1 . TRBJ2-1
CASSPIPGRPYTF TGTGCCAGCAGCCCTATCCCCGGCAGGCCCTACACCTTC . TRBV5-5 . TRBJ1-2
CASSIPGHEKLFF TGTGCCAGTAGTATTCCAGGTCATGAAAAACTGTTTTTT . TRBV19 . TRBJ1-4
CASSLEYQGYKGYTF TGCGCCAGCAGCTTGGAATACCAGGGCTACAAAGGCTACACCTTC . TRBV5-1 . TRBJ1-2
CASSGLAGGTNTGELFF TGCGCCAGCAGCGGTTTAGCGGGGGGGACTAACACCGGGGAGCTGTTTTTT TRBD2 TRBV5-1 . TRBJ2-2
CASSLAAGTGDEQYF TGTGCCAGCAGCCTGGCTGCTGGGACAGGGGACGAGCAGTACTTC TRBD1 TRBV27 once TRBJ2-7
CASRGRDRENTEAFF TGTGCCAGCAGGGGACGAGACAGGGAGAACACTGAAGCTTTCTTT TRBD1 TRBV28 . TRBJ1-1
CASSQSQAGGPTSETQYF TGTGCCAGCAGCCAAAGTCAAGCGGGGGGGCCGACGAGTGAGACCCAGTACTTC TRBD2 TRBV4-2 . TRBJ2-5
CASRTGEDSPLHF TGCGCCAGCAGAACAGGGGAGGATTCACCCCTCCACTTT TRBD1 TRBV10-1 . TRBJ1-6
CAHNPSSIPNYGYTF TGTGCCCACAACCCGTCATCAATCCCTAACTATGGCTACACCTTC . TRBV4-2 . TRBJ1-2
CASSLLGATAFF TGTGCCAGCAGCTTACTGGGGGCGACAGCTTTCTTT . TRBV7-2 . TRBJ1-1
CASSLGRTGYSYEQYF TGTGCCAGCAGCTTAGGGCGGACAGGGTACTCCTACGAGCAGTACTTC TRBD1 TRBV7-9 . TRBJ2-7
CASSSHLGFVLGGSPLHF TGTGCCAGCAGTTCCCACTTGGGGTTCGTATTAGGGGGATCACCCCTCCACTTT . TRBV27 . TRBJ1-6
CASSQVPRTGGYRNYGYTF TGCGCCAGCAGCCAAGTTCCTCGGACAGGGGGCTACCGCAACTATGGCTACACCTTC TRBD1 TRBV4-1 . TRBJ1-2
CASSVRTRNTIYF TGTGCCAGCAGTGTGAGGACTAGAAACACCATATATTTT . TRBV2 . TRBJ1-3
CASSLDGTLNDEQYF TGTGCCAGCAGCTTAGACGGGACACTTAACGACGAGCAGTACTTC . TRBV7-8 . TRBJ2-7
CASSLWANVLTF TGTGCCAGCAGCCTATGGGCCAACGTCCTGACTTTC . TRBV4-2 . TRBJ2-6
CASSPGQLAGVGHEQFF TGTGCCAGCTCACCGGGCCAGCTAGCGGGGGTAGGGCATGAGCAGTTCTTC TRBD2 TRBV18 . TRBJ2-1
CASSPASDTQYF TGTGCCAGCAGCCCCGCGTCGGATACGCAGTATTTT . TRBV5-4 . TRBJ2-3
CASSRNRDAYEQYF TGTGCCAGCAGCCGAAACAGGGATGCCTACGAGCAGTACTTC . TRBV14 . TRBJ2-7
CASSLDPRGNEQFF TGCGCCAGCAGCTTGGACCCGCGGGGGAATGAGCAGTTCTTC TRBD2 TRBV5-1 . TRBJ2-1
CASSSLTGGRKLFF TGTGCCAGCAGCTCACTTACCGGGGGTCGAAAACTGTTTTTT . TRBV11-2 . TRBJ1-4
CASSHFGGASYYEQYF TGCGCCAGCAGCCATTTTGGGGGGGCGTCCTACTACGAGCAGTACTTC . TRBV4-1 . TRBJ2-7
CASRAGGDTQYF TGCGCCAGCAGGGCGGGGGGAGATACGCAGTATTTT TRBD2 TRBV10-2 . TRBJ2-3
CASSGRLAASYEQYF TGTGCCAGCAGTGGTCGACTAGCGGCCTCCTACGAGCAGTACTTC TRBD2 TRBV2 . TRBJ2-7